This T cell receptor beta chain was retrieved from a study of T cells in women clearing cervical HPV infection. About the study: Cases were women with histologically confirmed HPV16-related CIN3 or worse, including a couple of invasive cancers. With HLA typing for only a few women, HLA confounding remains possible. The study, taken as a whole, reports: Each sample's T-cell count was unknown, possibly confounding richness.

Between the trimmed V and J ends, which lost 5 bases and 0 bases, there was a span of 14 bases. Germline V lookup: CDR1 SGHDT, CDR2 YYEEEE. CDR3 length: 15 residues. Clones were sequenced by immunoSEQ multiplex PCR, and TCRdb holds only the in-frame ones, with some missing. The table for this sample gives 12,000 or so clones. Concerning this clone itself: Antigen specificity is unknown. The sequence runs out 3 residues before the end of the CDR3; the remainder is reconstructed from the germline J gene.

The rearrangement links TRBV5-6 to TRBJ1-2; no reliable D call. What was sequenced was blood buffy coat. This sequence originates from a woman aged 18 to 75 with a cervical HPV16 infection that either progressed to CIN3+ or cleared (not recorded which). Here the CDR3 reads CASRPPRQANYGYTF. The part of the CDR3 DNA that was read is TGTGCCAGCAGGCCTCCGAGGCAGGCTAACTATGGC.